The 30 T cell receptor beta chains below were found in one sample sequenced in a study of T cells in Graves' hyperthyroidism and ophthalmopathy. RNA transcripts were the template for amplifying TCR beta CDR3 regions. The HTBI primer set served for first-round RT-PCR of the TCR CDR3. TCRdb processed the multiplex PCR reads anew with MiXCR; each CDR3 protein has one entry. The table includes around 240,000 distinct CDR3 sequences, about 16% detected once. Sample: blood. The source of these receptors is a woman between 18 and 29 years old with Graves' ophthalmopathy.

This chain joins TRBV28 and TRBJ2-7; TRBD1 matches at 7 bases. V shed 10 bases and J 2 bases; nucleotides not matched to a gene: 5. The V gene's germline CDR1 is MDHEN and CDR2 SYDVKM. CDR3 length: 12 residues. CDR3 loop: CATTGQTYEQYF. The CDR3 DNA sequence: TGTGCCACGACGGGACAGACCTACGAGCAGTACTTC.

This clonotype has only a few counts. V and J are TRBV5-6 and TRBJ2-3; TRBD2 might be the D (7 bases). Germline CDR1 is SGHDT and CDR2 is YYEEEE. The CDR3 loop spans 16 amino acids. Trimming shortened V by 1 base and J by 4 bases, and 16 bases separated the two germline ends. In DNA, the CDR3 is TGTGCCAGCAGCTTGAGGGGGGGCGCTTACTCAGATACGCAGTATTTT. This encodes CASSLRGGAYSDTQYF.

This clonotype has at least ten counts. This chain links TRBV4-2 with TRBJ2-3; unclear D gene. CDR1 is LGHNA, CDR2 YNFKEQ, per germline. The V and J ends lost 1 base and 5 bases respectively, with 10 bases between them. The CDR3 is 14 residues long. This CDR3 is CASSQGLREDTQYF. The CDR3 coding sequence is TGTGCCAGCAGCCAAGGACTTAGAGAAGATACGCAGTATTTT.

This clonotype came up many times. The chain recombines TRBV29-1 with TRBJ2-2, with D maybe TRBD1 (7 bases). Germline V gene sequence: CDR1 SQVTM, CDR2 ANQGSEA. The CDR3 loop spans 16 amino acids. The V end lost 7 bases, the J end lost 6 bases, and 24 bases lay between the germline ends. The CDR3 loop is CSAAGGVTGRSGELFF. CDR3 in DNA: TGCAGCGCCGCGGGCGGGGTGACAGGGCGTTCCGGGGAGCTGTTTTTT.

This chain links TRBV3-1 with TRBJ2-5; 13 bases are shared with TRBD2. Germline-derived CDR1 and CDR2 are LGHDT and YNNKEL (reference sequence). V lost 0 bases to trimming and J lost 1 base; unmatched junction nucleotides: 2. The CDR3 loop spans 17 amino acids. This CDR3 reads CASSQERLAGGQETQYF. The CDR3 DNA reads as TGTGCCAGCAGCCAAGAGAGACTAGCGGGGGGCCAAGAGACCCAGTACTTC.

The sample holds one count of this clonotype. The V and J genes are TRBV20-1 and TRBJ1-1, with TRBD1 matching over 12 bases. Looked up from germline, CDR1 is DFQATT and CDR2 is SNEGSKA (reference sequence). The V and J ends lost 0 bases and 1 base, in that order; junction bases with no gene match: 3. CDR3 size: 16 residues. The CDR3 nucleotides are TGCAGTGCTAGAGATCTGGGACAGGGGGCGAACACTGAAGCTTTCTTT. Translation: CSARDLGQGANTEAFF.

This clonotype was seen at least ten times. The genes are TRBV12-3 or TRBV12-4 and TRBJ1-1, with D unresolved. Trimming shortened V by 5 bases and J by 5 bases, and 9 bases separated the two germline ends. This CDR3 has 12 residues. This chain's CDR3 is CASSHEGTEAFF. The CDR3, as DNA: TGTGCCAGCAGTCACGAGGGAACTGAAGCTTTCTTT.

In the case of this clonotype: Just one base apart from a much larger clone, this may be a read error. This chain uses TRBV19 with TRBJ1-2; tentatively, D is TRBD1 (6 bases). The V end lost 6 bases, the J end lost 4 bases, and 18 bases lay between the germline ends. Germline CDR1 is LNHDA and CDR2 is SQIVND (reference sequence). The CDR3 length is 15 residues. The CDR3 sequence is CASSNPKGDRYGYTF. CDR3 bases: TGTGCCAGTAGCAACCCCAAGGGGGATCGCTATGGCTACACCTTC.

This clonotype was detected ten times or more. The CDR3 reads CASSRLASEQYF. Here the CDR3 DNA reads TGTGCCAGCAGCCGGCTCGCCAGCGAGCAGTACTTC. This chain links TRBV3-1 with TRBJ2-7; D ambiguous. Trimming cost V 4 bases and J 6 bases, with 10 bases left between them. The CDR3 has 12 residues. CDR1 and CDR2 (germline): LGHDT, YNNKEL (reference sequence).

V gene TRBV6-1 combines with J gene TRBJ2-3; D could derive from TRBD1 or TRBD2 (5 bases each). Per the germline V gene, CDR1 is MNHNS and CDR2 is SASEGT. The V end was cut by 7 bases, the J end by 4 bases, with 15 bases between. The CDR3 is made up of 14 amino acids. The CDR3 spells CASTPGSGADTQYF. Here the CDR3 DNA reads TGTGCCAGCACCCCAGGGAGCGGCGCAGATACGCAGTATTTT.

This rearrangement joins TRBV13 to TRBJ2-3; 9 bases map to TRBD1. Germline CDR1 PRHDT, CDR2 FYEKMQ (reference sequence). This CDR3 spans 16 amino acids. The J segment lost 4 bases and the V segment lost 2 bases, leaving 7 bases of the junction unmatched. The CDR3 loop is CASSLRGTGKADTQYF. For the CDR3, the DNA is TGTGCCAGCAGCTTACGCGGGACAGGGAAGGCAGATACGCAGTATTTT.

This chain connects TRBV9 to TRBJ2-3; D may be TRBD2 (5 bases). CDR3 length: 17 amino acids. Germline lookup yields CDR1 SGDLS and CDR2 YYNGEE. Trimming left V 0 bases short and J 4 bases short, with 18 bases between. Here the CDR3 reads CASSVGARRPASDTQYF. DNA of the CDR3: TGTGCCAGCAGCGTAGGTGCCAGGAGGCCCGCTTCAGATACGCAGTATTTT.

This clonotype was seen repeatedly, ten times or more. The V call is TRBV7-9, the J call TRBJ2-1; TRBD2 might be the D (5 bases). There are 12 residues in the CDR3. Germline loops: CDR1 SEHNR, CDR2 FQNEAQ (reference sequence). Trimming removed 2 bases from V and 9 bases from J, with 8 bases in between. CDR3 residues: CASSLLGAEQFF. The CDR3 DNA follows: TGTGCCAGCAGCTTATTGGGAGCTGAGCAGTTCTTC.

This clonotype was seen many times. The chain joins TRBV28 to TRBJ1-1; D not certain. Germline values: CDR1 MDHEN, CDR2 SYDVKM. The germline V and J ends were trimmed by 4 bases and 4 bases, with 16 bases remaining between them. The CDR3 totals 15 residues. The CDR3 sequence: CASSSARLTPTEAFF. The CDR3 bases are TGTGCCAGCAGTTCGGCACGACTGACACCCACTGAAGCTTTCTTT. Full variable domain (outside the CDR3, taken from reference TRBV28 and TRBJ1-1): DVKVTQSSRYLVKRTGEKVFLECVQDMDHENMFWYRQDPGLGLRLIYFSYDVKMKEKGDIPEGYSVSREKKERFSLILESASTNQTSMYLCASSSARLTPTEAFFGQGTRLTVV.

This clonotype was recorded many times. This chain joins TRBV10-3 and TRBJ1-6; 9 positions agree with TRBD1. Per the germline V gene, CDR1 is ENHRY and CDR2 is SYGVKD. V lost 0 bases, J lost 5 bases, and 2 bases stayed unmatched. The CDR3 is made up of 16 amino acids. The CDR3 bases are TGTGCCATCAGTGAGTCTTGGACAGGGGATAATTCACCCCTCCACTTT. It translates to CAISESWTGDNSPLHF.

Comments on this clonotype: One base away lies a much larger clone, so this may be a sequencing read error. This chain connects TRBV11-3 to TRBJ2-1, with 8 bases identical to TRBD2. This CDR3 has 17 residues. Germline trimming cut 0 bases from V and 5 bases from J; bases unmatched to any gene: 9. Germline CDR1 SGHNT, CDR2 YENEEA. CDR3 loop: CASSLDPGTRGHNEQFF. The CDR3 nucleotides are TGTGCCAGCAGCTTAGATCCGGGGACTAGGGGCCACAATGAGCAGTTCTTC.

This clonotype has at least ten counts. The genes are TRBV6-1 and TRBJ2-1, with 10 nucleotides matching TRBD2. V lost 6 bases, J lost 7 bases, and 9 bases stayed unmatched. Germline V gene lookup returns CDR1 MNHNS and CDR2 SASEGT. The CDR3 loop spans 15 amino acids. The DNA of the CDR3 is TGTGCCAGCAGAAACCTAGCGGGAGTATCAAATGAGCAGTTCTTC. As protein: CASRNLAGVSNEQFF.

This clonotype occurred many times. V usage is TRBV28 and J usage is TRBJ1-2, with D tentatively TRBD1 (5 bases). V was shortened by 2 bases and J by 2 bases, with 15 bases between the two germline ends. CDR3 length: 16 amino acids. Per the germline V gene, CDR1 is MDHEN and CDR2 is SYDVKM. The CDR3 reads CASSLPLGQGNYGYTF. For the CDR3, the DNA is TGTGCCAGCAGTTTACCTCTCGGACAAGGCAACTATGGCTACACCTTC.

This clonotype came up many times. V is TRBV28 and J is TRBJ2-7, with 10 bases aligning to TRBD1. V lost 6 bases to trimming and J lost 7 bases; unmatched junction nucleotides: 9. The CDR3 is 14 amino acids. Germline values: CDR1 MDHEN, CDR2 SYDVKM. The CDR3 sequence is CASSFGTGELEQYF. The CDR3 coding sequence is TGTGCCAGCAGCTTCGGGACAGGGGAACTGGAGCAGTACTTC.

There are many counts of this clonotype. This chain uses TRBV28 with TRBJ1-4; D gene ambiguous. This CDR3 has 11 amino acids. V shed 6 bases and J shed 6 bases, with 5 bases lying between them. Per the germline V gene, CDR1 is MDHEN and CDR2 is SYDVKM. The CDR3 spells CASSNYEKLFF. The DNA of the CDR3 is TGTGCCAGCAGCAACTATGAAAAACTGTTTTTT. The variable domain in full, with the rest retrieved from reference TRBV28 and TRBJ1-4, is DVKVTQSSRYLVKRTGEKVFLECVQDMDHENMFWYRQDPGLGLRLIYFSYDVKMKEKGDIPEGYSVSREKKERFSLILESASTNQTSMYLCASSNYEKLFFGSGTQLSVL.

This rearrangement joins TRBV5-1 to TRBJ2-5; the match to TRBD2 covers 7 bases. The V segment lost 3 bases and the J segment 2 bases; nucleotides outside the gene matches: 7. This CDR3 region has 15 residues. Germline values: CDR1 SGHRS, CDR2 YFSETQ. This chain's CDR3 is CASSWGGVDQETQYF. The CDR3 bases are TGCGCCAGCAGCTGGGGAGGGGTCGATCAAGAGACCCAGTACTTC.

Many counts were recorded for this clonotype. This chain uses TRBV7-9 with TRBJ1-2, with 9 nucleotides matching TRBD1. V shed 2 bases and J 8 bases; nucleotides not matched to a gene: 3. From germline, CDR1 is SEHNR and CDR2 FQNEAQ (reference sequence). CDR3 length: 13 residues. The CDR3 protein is CASSLNRGRGYTF. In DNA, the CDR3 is TGTGCCAGCAGCTTAAACAGGGGGCGAGGCTACACCTTC.

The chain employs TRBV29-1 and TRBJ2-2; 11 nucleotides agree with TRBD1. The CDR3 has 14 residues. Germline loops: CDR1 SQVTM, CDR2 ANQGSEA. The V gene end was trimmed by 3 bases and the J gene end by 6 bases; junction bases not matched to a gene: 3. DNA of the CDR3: TGCAGCGTTGAGGGGGGACAGGGGGCCGGGGAGCTGTTTTTT. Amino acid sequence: CSVEGGQGAGELFF.

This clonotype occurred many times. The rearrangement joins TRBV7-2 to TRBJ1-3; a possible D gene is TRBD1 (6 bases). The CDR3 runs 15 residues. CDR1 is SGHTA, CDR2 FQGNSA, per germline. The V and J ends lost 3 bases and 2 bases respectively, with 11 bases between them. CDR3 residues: CASSFARDTGNTIYF. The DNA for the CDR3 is TGTGCCAGCAGCTTTGCCAGGGACACTGGAAACACCATATATTTT.

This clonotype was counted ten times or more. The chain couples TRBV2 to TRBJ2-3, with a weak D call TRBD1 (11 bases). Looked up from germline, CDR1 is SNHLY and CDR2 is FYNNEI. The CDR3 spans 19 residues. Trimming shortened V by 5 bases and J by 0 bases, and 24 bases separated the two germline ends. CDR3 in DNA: TGTGCCAGCAGTCGGGACAGGGGGTTTAGCGGGGGGAGCACAGATACGCAGTATTTT. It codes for CASSRDRGFSGGSTDTQYF.

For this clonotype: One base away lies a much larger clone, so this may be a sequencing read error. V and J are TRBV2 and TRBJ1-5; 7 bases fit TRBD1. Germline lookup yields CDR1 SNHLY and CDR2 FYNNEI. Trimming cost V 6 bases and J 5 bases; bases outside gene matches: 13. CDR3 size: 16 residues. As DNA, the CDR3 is TGTGCCAGCAGAGAAACCGGGACAGACTCCGATCAGCCCCAGCATTTT. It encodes CASRETGTDSDQPQHF.

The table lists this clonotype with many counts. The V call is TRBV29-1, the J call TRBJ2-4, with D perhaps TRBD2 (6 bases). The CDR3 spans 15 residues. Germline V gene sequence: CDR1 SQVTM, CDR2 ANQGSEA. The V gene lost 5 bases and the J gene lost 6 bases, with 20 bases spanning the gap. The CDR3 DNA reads TGCAGCGTTTCCCCGCCCGGGACCGGGGGAAACATTCAGTACTTC. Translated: CSVSPPGTGGNIQYF.

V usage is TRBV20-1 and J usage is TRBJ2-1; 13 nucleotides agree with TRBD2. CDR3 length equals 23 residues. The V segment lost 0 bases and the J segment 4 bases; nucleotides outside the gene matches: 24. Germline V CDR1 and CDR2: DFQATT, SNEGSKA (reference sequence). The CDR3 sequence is CSARDGPIPTGLAGRGGYNEQFF. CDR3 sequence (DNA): TGCAGTGCTAGAGATGGCCCGATCCCAACGGGACTAGCGGGACGGGGGGGTTACAATGAGCAGTTCTTC.

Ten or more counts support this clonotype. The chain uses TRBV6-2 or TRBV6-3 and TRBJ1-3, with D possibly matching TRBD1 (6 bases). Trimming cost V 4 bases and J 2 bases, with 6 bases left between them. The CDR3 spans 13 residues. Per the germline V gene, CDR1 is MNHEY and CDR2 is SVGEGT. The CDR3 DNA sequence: TGTGCCAGCAGTTCAGGGGCTGGAAACACCATATATTTT. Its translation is CASSSGAGNTIYF.

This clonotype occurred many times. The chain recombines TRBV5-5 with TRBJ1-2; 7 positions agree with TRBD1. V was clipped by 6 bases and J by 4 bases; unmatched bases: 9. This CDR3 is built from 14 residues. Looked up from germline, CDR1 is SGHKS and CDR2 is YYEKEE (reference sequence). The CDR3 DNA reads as TGTGCCAGCACCTCGACAGGGAGCCCCTATGGCTACACCTTC. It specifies CASTSTGSPYGYTF. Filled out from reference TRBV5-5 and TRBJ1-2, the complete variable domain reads DAGVTQSPTHLIKTRGQQVTLRCSPISGHKSVSWYQQVLGQGPQFIFQYYEKEERGRGNFPDRFSARQFPNYSSELNVNALLLGDSALYLCASTSTGSPYGYTFGSGTRLTVV.